One and the same sample provided the 29 T cell receptor beta chains below, sequenced in a study of blood T cell repertoires in COVID-19. Generated by immunoSEQ multiplex PCR, the TCRdb table keeps only in-frame clones and is missing some. The table shows 300,000 or so clones, with around 92% occurring only once. Sequencing used PBMCs or T cells enriched from blood (not recorded which). These receptors were obtained from a woman in her forties or fifties who had been exposed to COVID-19.

DNA for the CDR3: TGTGCCAGCAGCTTACCCACCCTACAGGGTTCGGAGACCCAGTACTTC. Protein: CASSLPTLQGSETQYF. V usage is TRBV7-9 and J usage is TRBJ2-5, with D perhaps matching TRBD1 (6 bases). The V gene lost 2 bases and the J gene lost 5 bases, with 18 bases spanning the gap. Germline lookup yields CDR1 SEHNR and CDR2 FQNEAQ (reference sequence). This CDR3 spans 16 amino acids.

A single count supports this clone. The chain couples TRBV5-4 to TRBJ2-7; 9 bases are a match to TRBD1. There are 16 residues in the CDR3. Germline V CDR1 and CDR2: SGHNT, YYREEE (reference sequence). The ends lost 2 bases at V and 5 bases at J; junction bases unmatched: 11. The CDR3 nucleotides read TGTGCCAGCAGCTTAGCCGGGACAGGGTTTATCGACGAGCAGTACTTC. It is translated as CASSLAGTGFIDEQYF.

The chain employs TRBV7-9 and TRBJ2-5; TRBD2 might be the D (5 bases). This CDR3 contains 13 residues. Trimming stripped 2 bases from V and 7 bases from J, with 11 bases between. Germline values: CDR1 SEHNR, CDR2 FQNEAQ (reference sequence). CDR3 region: CASSLNSEGTQYF. Written as DNA, the CDR3 is TGTGCCAGCAGCTTAAATAGCGAGGGGACCCAGTACTTC.

The rearrangement uses TRBV3-1 (or the pseudogene TRBV3-2) and TRBJ1-5; a possible D gene is TRBD1 (5 bases). Trimming took off 1 base at V and 4 bases at J, with 11 bases between the two ends. In germline, CDR1 is LGHDT, CDR2 YNNKEL (reference sequence). The CDR3 has 15 amino acids. The CDR3 protein is CASSQGPGRNQPQHF. CDR3 sequence (DNA): TGTGCCAGCAGCCAAGGGCCAGGGCGTAATCAGCCCCAGCATTTT.

CDR3 amino acids: CASSIDRANTGELFF. In DNA form, the CDR3 reads TGTGCCAGTAGTATAGACAGGGCGAACACCGGGGAGCTGTTTTTT. The chain is built from TRBV19 and TRBJ2-2; weak D call: TRBD1 (5 bases). V shed 0 bases and J shed 0 bases, with 5 bases lying between them. The germline V gene encodes CDR1 LNHDA and CDR2 SQIVND (reference sequence). CDR3 length: 15 amino acids.

The CDR3 loop is CASSQDSGGVSEAFF. For the CDR3, the DNA is TGTGCCAGCAGCCAAGATTCCGGGGGGGTATCTGAAGCTTTCTTT. The genes are TRBV3-1 (or the pseudogene TRBV3-2) and TRBJ1-1, with a tentative D call TRBD1 (5 bases). Germline V lookup: CDR1 LGHDT, CDR2 YNNKEL (reference sequence). Trimming pared 0 bases from V and 6 bases from J, leaving 14 bases between. The CDR3 length is 15 residues.

This rearrangement joins TRBV7-2 to TRBJ2-5; TRBD2 might be the D (6 bases). The V end was cut by 6 bases, the J end by 5 bases, with 19 bases between. CDR1 is SGHTA, CDR2 FQGNSA, per germline. CDR3 length equals 15 residues. The CDR3 here is CASRRNDGGSETQYF. CDR3 DNA sequence: TGTGCCAGCAGAAGGAACGACGGAGGGTCGGAGACCCAGTACTTC.

This clone appeared a single time. The chain links TRBV5-6 to TRBJ2-5; TRBD2 matches 14 bases. CDR1 is SGHDT, CDR2 YYEEEE, per germline. Trimming at V came to 4 bases and at J to 2 bases, leaving 4 bases not matched to a gene. The CDR3 runs 16 residues. The CDR3, as DNA: TGTGCCAGCAGCATCGGACTAGCGGGGGGTCAAGAGACCCAGTACTTC. As protein: CASSIGLAGGQETQYF.

This rearrangement joins TRBV2 to TRBJ1-3; D not resolved. The ends were cut back, 4 bases at V and 2 bases at J, with 6 bases in the middle. In germline, CDR1 is SNHLY, CDR2 FYNNEI. The CDR3 extends over 13 amino acids. The CDR3: CASSAVPGNTIYF. CDR3 coding DNA: TGTGCCAGCAGTGCCGTCCCTGGAAACACCATATATTTT. Together with reference TRBV2 and TRBJ1-3, the CDR3 gives the full variable domain: EPEVTQTPSHQVTQMGQEVILRCVPISNHLYFYWYRQILGQKVEFLVSFYNNEISEKSEIFDDQFSVERPDGSNFTLKIRSTKLEDSAMYFCASSAVPGNTIYFGEGSWLTVV.

This chain uses TRBV4-1 with TRBJ2-5; the D gene is possibly TRBD2 (7 bases). The V end was cut by 0 bases, the J end by 3 bases, with 14 bases between. CDR3 size: 16 residues. Germline loops: CDR1 MGHRA, CDR2 YSYEKL. The CDR3 here is CASSQDLGGPKETQYF. CDR3 coding DNA: TGCGCCAGCAGCCAAGATCTCGGGGGGCCTAAAGAGACCCAGTACTTC.

This chain links TRBV7-2 with TRBJ2-6, with 9 nucleotides matching TRBD1. The germline CDR1 and CDR2 sequences are SGHTA and FQGNSA. The CDR3 extends over 16 amino acids. Losses at the gene ends were 2 bases for V and 10 bases for J; bases not matched to a gene: 9. The CDR3 DNA is TGTGCCAGCAGCTTAAAAGGGACAGGGTTTAGGAACGTCCTGACTTTC. This gives the protein CASSLKGTGFRNVLTF.

The rearrangement joins TRBV7-9 to TRBJ2-2, with a tentative D call TRBD2 (5 bases). Trimming cost V 0 bases and J 4 bases, with 18 bases left between them. The length of the CDR3 is 18 residues. Germline V gene data show CDR1 as SEHNR and CDR2 as FQNEAQ (reference sequence). The CDR3 here is CASSLAQREISGTGELFF. DNA for the CDR3: TGTGCCAGCAGCTTAGCGCAAAGGGAGATTTCAGGCACCGGGGAGCTGTTTTTT.

The genes are TRBV30 and TRBJ2-2; 9 bases agree with TRBD1. This CDR3 spans 18 amino acids. V dropped 6 bases and J dropped 4; count of bases not matched to a gene: 18. Germline values: CDR1 GTSNPN, CDR2 SVGIG (reference sequence). As DNA, the CDR3 is TGTGCCTGTTCCCTTTTGTATGGGGACAGGGCGGTCACCGGGGAGCTGTTTTTT. It codes for CACSLLYGDRAVTGELFF.

This chain uses TRBV7-2 with TRBJ2-1, with D possibly being TRBD1 (5 bases). Trimming took 0 bases from V and 7 from J, leaving 13 bases between them. The CDR3 is made up of 15 amino acids. Germline CDR1 and CDR2: SGHTA and FQGNSA. CDR3 sequence: CASSLAEQVFNEQFF. The CDR3 coding sequence is TGTGCCAGCAGCTTAGCCGAACAGGTTTTTAATGAGCAGTTCTTC.

The chain joins TRBV28 to TRBJ2-2; D is unresolved. From germline, CDR1 is MDHEN and CDR2 SYDVKM. Deletions cut 3 bases from V and 1 base from J, with 3 bases between. The CDR3 runs to 13 residues. CDR3 nucleotide sequence: TGTGCCAGCAGTTTTCGGAACACCGGGGAGCTGTTTTTT. Residues: CASSFRNTGELFF.

V usage is TRBV19 and J usage is TRBJ1-6; perhaps TRBD1 as D (5 bases). Germline V lookup: CDR1 LNHDA, CDR2 SQIVND (reference sequence). The V end lost 3 bases, the J end lost 8 bases, and 11 bases lay between the germline ends. This CDR3 spans 14 amino acids. The CDR3 protein is CASSIQGIHSPLHF. CDR3 sequence (DNA): TGTGCCAGTAGTATTCAGGGAATACATTCACCCCTCCACTTT.

This clone turned up a few times. This chain links TRBV28 with TRBJ1-5; 7 bases map to TRBD1. This CDR3 comprises 13 residues. The J segment lost 8 bases and the V segment lost 6 bases, leaving 7 bases of the junction unmatched. Per the germline V gene, CDR1 is MDHEN and CDR2 is SYDVKM. Here the CDR3 DNA reads TGTGCCAGCAGCCACACTCAGGGGGAGCCCCAGCATTTT. Translating gives CASSHTQGEPQHF.

The V gene is TRBV27, the J gene TRBJ2-7; possibly TRBD1 for D (6 bases). The CDR3 runs 14 residues. Germline loops: CDR1 MNHEY, CDR2 SMNVEV (reference sequence). V was cut by 5 bases and J by 3 bases, with 14 bases left in between. CDR3 amino acids: CASSTYQGSYEQYF. CDR3 in DNA: TGTGCCAGCAGTACGTATCAGGGGAGCTACGAGCAGTACTTC.

The chain uses TRBV6-5 and TRBJ1-1, with a weak D call TRBD1 (5 bases). There are 12 residues in the CDR3. The V and J ends lost 5 bases and 5 bases respectively, with 9 bases between them. CDR1 and CDR2 from the germline V gene are MNHEY and SVGAGI. In DNA, the CDR3 is TGTGCCAGCAGTCTCAGGGTTACTGAAGCTTTCTTT. It specifies CASSLRVTEAFF.

The chain combines TRBV2 with TRBJ2-7; TRBD1 is a possible D gene (6 bases). The V and J ends lost 7 bases and 2 bases respectively, with 15 bases between them. The CDR3 extends over 14 amino acids. Germline CDR1 and CDR2: SNHLY and FYNNEI. The CDR3 here is CASIRPGQTYEQYF. The CDR3 DNA reads TGTGCCAGCATTAGGCCGGGACAAACCTACGAGCAGTACTTC. The entire variable domain, with the rest obtained from reference TRBV2 and TRBJ2-7, is as follows: EPEVTQTPSHQVTQMGQEVILRCVPISNHLYFYWYRQILGQKVEFLVSFYNNEISEKSEIFDDQFSVERPDGSNFTLKIRSTKLEDSAMYFCASIRPGQTYEQYFGPGTRLTVT.

This chain joins TRBV9 and TRBJ2-2; maybe TRBD2 (5 bases). Deletions cut 0 bases from V and 5 bases from J, with 14 bases between. This CDR3 has 16 residues. CDR1 and CDR2 (germline): SGDLS, YYNGEE. CDR3 region: CASSVGPSPDTGELFF. The CDR3 bases are TGTGCCAGCAGCGTAGGCCCTAGCCCGGATACCGGGGAGCTGTTTTTT.

This rearrangement joins TRBV5-4 to TRBJ2-1; TRBD2 agrees at 11 bases. V lost 3 bases, J lost 8 bases, and 4 bases stayed unmatched. Germline lookup yields CDR1 SGHNT and CDR2 YYREEE (reference sequence). This CDR3 has 14 amino acids. The CDR3 is CASSSTSGADEQFF. DNA of the CDR3: TGTGCCAGCAGCTCGACTAGCGGGGCCGATGAGCAGTTCTTC.

The genes are TRBV12-3 or TRBV12-4 and TRBJ2-7; D is possibly TRBD1 (5 bases). Trimming stripped 4 bases from V and 12 bases from J, with 13 bases between. The CDR3 spans 11 residues. The CDR3 here is CASSSSGRTYF. CDR3 DNA: TGTGCCAGCAGTTCTTCAGGGCGTACGTACTTC.

The rearrangement joins TRBV30 to TRBJ2-7; no reliable D call. Looked up from germline, CDR1 is GTSNPN and CDR2 is SVGIG (reference sequence). The V and J ends lost 0 bases and 6 bases respectively, with 9 bases between them. This CDR3 is built from 12 residues. CDR3 DNA sequence: TGTGCCTGGAGTGTAAGCACCGCCGAGCAGTACTTC. Protein: CAWSVSTAEQYF.

The rearrangement joins TRBV2 to TRBJ2-7; 9 bases are a match to TRBD2. This CDR3 contains 15 residues. The junction had 5 bases not matched to a gene; V was cut back by 5 bases and J by 0 bases. CDR1 and CDR2 (germline): SNHLY, FYNNEI. The CDR3 region is CASSRLAGTSYEQYF. CDR3 coding DNA: TGTGCCAGCAGTCGTCTAGCGGGGACCTCCTACGAGCAGTACTTC.

The chain couples TRBV18 to TRBJ1-2; TRBD1 aligns across 7 bases. Germline V gene sequence: CDR1 KGHSH, CDR2 LQKENI. The V segment lost 2 bases and the J segment 3 bases; nucleotides outside the gene matches: 9. This CDR3 spans 16 amino acids. This CDR3 is CASSPAMRGLDYGYTF. The CDR3 DNA follows: TGTGCCAGCTCACCAGCGATGAGGGGGCTAGACTATGGCTACACCTTC. Combining the CDR3 with reference TRBV18 and TRBJ1-2 gives the whole variable domain NAGVMQNPRHLVRRRGQEARLRCSPMKGHSHVYWYRQLPEEGLKFMVYLQKENIIDESGMPKERFSAEFPKEGPSILRIQQVVRGDSAAYFCASSPAMRGLDYGYTFGSGTRLTVV.

This clone was seen only a few times. CDR3 residues: CATSRPLGGLAKNIQYF. The CDR3 DNA is TGTGCCACCAGCAGACCGTTGGGGGGATTGGCCAAAAACATTCAGTACTTC. The rearrangement joins TRBV15 to TRBJ2-4; D possibly corresponds to TRBD2 (6 bases). The CDR3 is 17 residues long. Per the germline V gene, CDR1 is LNHNV and CDR2 is YYDKDF (reference sequence). The V gene lost 2 bases and the J gene lost 1 base, with 15 bases spanning the gap. The whole variable domain, filled in from reference TRBV15 and TRBJ2-4, reads DAMVIQNPRYQVTQFGKPVTLSCSQTLNHNVMYWYQQKSSQAPKLLFHYYDKDFNNEADTPDNFQSRRPNTSFCFLDIRSPGLGDTAMYLCATSRPLGGLAKNIQYFGAGTRLSVL.

The chain couples TRBV7-9 to TRBJ1-1; perhaps TRBD1 as D (5 bases). Trimming cost V 5 bases and J 5 bases, with 12 bases left between them. Per the germline V gene, CDR1 is SEHNR and CDR2 is FQNEAQ (reference sequence). The CDR3 runs 13 residues. The CDR3 spells CASSLGGGTEAFF. CDR3 DNA: TGTGCCAGCAGCCTGGGGGGAGGGACTGAAGCTTTCTTT.

This sequence joins TRBV7-2 and TRBJ1-5, with a weak D call TRBD1 (6 bases). In germline, CDR1 is SGHTA, CDR2 FQGNSA. The CDR3 runs to 16 residues. The V gene lost 5 bases and the J gene lost 0 bases, with 14 bases spanning the gap. CDR3 in amino acids: CASSPPGTNSNQPQHF. The CDR3 nucleotides are TGTGCCAGCAGCCCACCTGGGACAAATAGCAATCAGCCCCAGCATTTT.